Listed below are T cell receptor beta chains from one sample, sequenced in a study of metastatic and nonmetastatic thyroid tumors. TCRdb re-clonotyped the PCR reads through MiXCR. This repertoire shows about 14,000 clones, about an eighth found once; its top ten account for approximately 15%. The sequencing input was blood. These receptors originate from a female donor with papillary thyroid cancer or a benign thyroid nodule (not recorded which). Some clones in this sample may be carry-over from other donors' samples. CDR3s leave out the opening cysteine and the closing phenylalanine or tryptophan.

V gene	J gene	CDR3 protein
TRBV6-1	TRBJ2-7	ASSLRDSSSHEQY
TRBV7-9	TRBJ1-2	ASSPHNGGYT
TRBV2	TRBJ2-7	ASSATSGRGREQY
TRBV18	TRBJ1-5	ASSPFNQPQH
TRBV20-1	TRBJ1-2	SARAPVGAYGYT
TRBV7-6	TRBJ1-1	ASSLGTGTYTEAF
TRBV4-1	TRBJ2-2	ASSQESYTGELF
TRBV3-1	TRBJ2-5	ASSQGPQETQY
TRBV10-3	TRBJ2-3	AISESSREEGATQY
TRBV2	TRBJ1-6	ASTGGPRSSPLH
TRBV9	TRBJ1-5	ASSAGTGDQPQH
TRBV3-1	TRBJ1-1	ASSQATGLAF
TRBV19	TRBJ1-2	ASSIDRGGDYGYT